Sequencing of this TCR beta chain was carried out in a study of beta chain features in type 1 diabetes. This CDR3 comprises 16 residues. The ends lost 0 bases at V and 0 bases at J; junction bases unmatched: 5. Germline loops: CDR1 GTSNPN, CDR2 SVGIG (reference sequence). This clone has more than one count but fewer than ten. Its antigen is undetermined. Sequencing targeted expressed TCRB transcripts, as all isolated RNA had been reverse transcribed. Regulatory, naive and central memory T cell samples averaged roughly 4 million reads. Libraries were prepared by immunoSEQ multiplex PCR; TCRdb keeps only in-frame clonotypes and omits some of them. Altogether 500,000 to 800,000 clones are present, 9.5% to 15% being singletons, with the ten largest covering around 0.12%. Findings and caveats of the study: It was not settled here whether HLA type affects TCRB rearrangement. The naive, central memory and Treg TCRB repertoires of patients appeared to be more similar to one another than those of healthy donors. TCRB CDR3 length was moderately but significantly reduced in all four CD4+ subsets of Type 1 diabetes patients.

The rearrangement uses TRBV30 and TRBJ2-3; 8 positions match TRBD2. The origin of this receptor is a man younger than 45 with type 1 diabetes. The sample consisted of naive CD4+ T cells from blood. This chain's CDR3 is CAWSVRGGPSTDTQYF. The CDR3, as DNA: TGTGCCTGGAGTGTCCGGGGGGGGCCCAGCACAGATACGCAGTATTTT.